One and the same sample provided the 13 T cell receptor beta chains below, sequenced in a study of Ad26.COV2.S vaccination and SARS-CoV-2 variants. The treatment was: about 20 received Ad26.COV2.S at low or high dose, single or two shots; about five received placebo; per-sample allocation not given. Collection of samples fell on day 63 after the first vaccine or placebo injection. Repertoires were generated with immunoSEQ multiplex PCR, while TCRdb's copy carries only in-frame clones and drops some. This sample has about 470,000 clones; about 90% occur once, and the top ten carry around 4.5%. The material was peripheral blood, obtained in a trial of Ad26.COV2.S vaccine versus placebo. These receptors came from a person between 18 and 60 years old who received the Ad26.COV2.S COVID-19 vaccine or a placebo.

In this sample, this clone turned up a few times. The V gene is TRBV5-1, the J gene TRBJ1-2; D ambiguous. The CDR3 sequence is 13 residues long. Germline CDR1 is SGHRS and CDR2 is YFSETQ. V was pared by 4 bases and J by 2 bases, with 9 bases between. The CDR3: CASSEGTNYGYTF. The CDR3 bases are TGCGCCAGCAGCGAGGGCACCAACTATGGCTACACCTTC.

The chain combines TRBV4-2 with TRBJ1-6; no definite D call. Trimming cost V 4 bases and J 7 bases, with 11 bases left between them. The germline CDR1 and CDR2 sequences are LGHNA and YNFKEQ. CDR3 size: 14 residues. CDR3 sequence reads: CASSRGVLNSPLHF. CDR3 DNA: TGTGCCAGCAGCCGCGGGGTCCTGAATTCACCCCTCCACTTT.

This clone was seen more than once but under ten times. The V gene is TRBV19, the J gene TRBJ2-7, with D perhaps TRBD1 (6 bases). This CDR3 contains 11 residues. Germline-derived CDR1 and CDR2 are LNHDA and SQIVND (reference sequence). V shed 8 bases and J shed 3 bases, with 8 bases lying between them. The CDR3 is CASEQGYEQYF. Written as DNA, the CDR3 is TGTGCCAGTGAACAGGGCTACGAGCAGTACTTC.

The chain has TRBV6-1 and TRBJ2-1; 9 bases are a match to TRBD1. Per the germline V gene, CDR1 is MNHNS and CDR2 is SASEGT. The CDR3 is made up of 16 amino acids. The junction had 4 bases not matched to a gene; V was cut back by 1 base and J by 3 bases. CDR3 sequence reads: CASSEGYRGLYNEQFF. The CDR3, as DNA: TGTGCCAGCAGTGAAGGGTACAGGGGGCTCTACAATGAGCAGTTCTTC.

The chain's CDR3 is CASSEEAGGWRSEQYF. The CDR3 DNA sequence: TGTGCCAGCAGTGAAGAGGCAGGGGGATGGAGAAGCGAGCAGTACTTC. The chain recombines TRBV2 with TRBJ2-7, with 7 positions matching TRBD1. The CDR3 covers 16 residues. After removal of 1 base from V and 6 bases from J, the junction contained 12 bases not matched to a gene. Germline-derived CDR1 and CDR2 are SNHLY and FYNNEI.

The V call is TRBV6-2 or TRBV6-3, the J call TRBJ1-1; 8 positions agree with TRBD1. The CDR3 covers 15 residues. With V trimmed by 4 bases and J by 0 bases, 4 bases remained unmatched. Germline CDR1 MNHEY, CDR2 SVGEGT. The DNA for the CDR3 is TGTGCCAGCAGTTTCAGGGGGCTGATGAACACTGAAGCTTTCTTT. The encoded protein is CASSFRGLMNTEAFF.

This clone was picked up a small number of times. The chain is built from TRBV7-2 and TRBJ1-3; no firm D call. This CDR3 has 15 residues. Germline CDR1 reads SGHTA; CDR2 reads FQGNSA. V gave up 1 base and J gave up 3 bases, with 10 bases separating them. This chain's CDR3 is CASSLDLGFGNTIYF. CDR3 DNA sequence: TGTGCCAGCAGCTTAGATTTGGGGTTTGGAAACACCATATATTTT.

V is TRBV9 and J is TRBJ2-2, with 12 bases lining up with TRBD2. There are 16 residues in the CDR3. Germline V lookup: CDR1 SGDLS, CDR2 YYNGEE. V was clipped by 2 bases and J by 7 bases; unmatched bases: 6. DNA of the CDR3: TGTGCCAGCAGCGTGCGACTAGCGGGAGCTGTCGGGGAGCTGTTTTTT. It yields the protein CASSVRLAGAVGELFF.

The gene calls are TRBV27 and TRBJ2-5; possibly TRBD1 for D (5 bases). Germline V lookup: CDR1 MNHEY, CDR2 SMNVEV (reference sequence). V was trimmed by 6 bases and J by 1 base, leaving 9 bases between them. The CDR3 consists of 13 residues. CDR3 amino acids: CASRRRAQETQYF. CDR3 nucleotides: TGTGCCAGCAGGCGCAGGGCCCAAGAGACCCAGTACTTC.

The chain couples TRBV27 to TRBJ2-7, with TRBD1 matching 9 bases. Germline V gene data show CDR1 as MNHEY and CDR2 as SMNVEV (reference sequence). CDR3 length: 14 amino acids. V lost 5 bases to trimming and J lost 6 bases; unmatched junction nucleotides: 8. Here the CDR3 DNA reads TGTGCCAGCAGTCCCGGGACAGGGAACAGCGAGCAGTACTTC. Translating gives CASSPGTGNSEQYF.

CDR3 nucleotides: TGTGCCAGCAGCTCGGCAGGAACTGCCAGTGAGCAGTTCTTC. As protein: CASSSAGTASEQFF. This sequence joins TRBV7-9 and TRBJ2-1; D unclear. Germline V CDR1 and CDR2: SEHNR, FQNEAQ (reference sequence). The CDR3 extends over 14 amino acids. Trimming removed 4 bases at V and 9 bases at J, with 16 bases between.

This CDR3 reads CSVDGRVVNEQFF. The CDR3 DNA sequence: TGCAGCGTTGACGGCAGGGTGGTCAATGAGCAGTTCTTC. This chain connects TRBV29-1 to TRBJ2-1; weak D call: TRBD1 (5 bases). Germline V gene sequence: CDR1 SQVTM, CDR2 ANQGSEA. The CDR3 loop spans 13 amino acids. V was cut by 3 bases and J by 6 bases, with 12 bases left in between.

This clone appeared a single time. The chain is built from TRBV11-2 and TRBJ2-7; no reliable D call. Trimming took off 1 base at V and 6 bases at J, with 10 bases between the two ends. Germline CDR1 reads SGHAT; CDR2 reads FQNNGV. CDR3 length equals 13 residues. The CDR3 loop reads CASSLGHSGEQYF. The CDR3 nucleotides are TGTGCCAGCAGCTTAGGGCATTCGGGCGAGCAGTACTTC.